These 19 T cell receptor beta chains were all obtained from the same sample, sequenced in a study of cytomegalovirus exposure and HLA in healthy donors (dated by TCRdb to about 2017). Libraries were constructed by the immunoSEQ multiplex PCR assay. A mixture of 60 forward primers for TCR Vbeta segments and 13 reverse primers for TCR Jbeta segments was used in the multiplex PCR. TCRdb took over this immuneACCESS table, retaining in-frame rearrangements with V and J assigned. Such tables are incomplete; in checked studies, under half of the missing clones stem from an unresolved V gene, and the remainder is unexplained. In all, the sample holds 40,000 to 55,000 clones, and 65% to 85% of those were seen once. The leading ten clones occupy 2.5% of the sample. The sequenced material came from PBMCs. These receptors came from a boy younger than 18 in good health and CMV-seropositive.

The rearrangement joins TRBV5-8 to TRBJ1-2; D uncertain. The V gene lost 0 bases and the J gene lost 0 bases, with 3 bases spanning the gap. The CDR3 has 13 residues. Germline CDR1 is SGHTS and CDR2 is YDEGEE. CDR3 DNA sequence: TGTGCCAGCAGCTTGGGAGCTAACTATGGCTACACCTTC. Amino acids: CASSLGANYGYTF.

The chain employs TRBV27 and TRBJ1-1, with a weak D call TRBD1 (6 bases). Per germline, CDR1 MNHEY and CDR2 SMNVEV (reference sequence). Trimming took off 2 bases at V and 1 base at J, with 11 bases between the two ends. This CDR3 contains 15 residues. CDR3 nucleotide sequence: TGTGCCAGCAGTTTAGGGATAGGGGGGAACACTGAAGCTTTCTTT. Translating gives CASSLGIGGNTEAFF.

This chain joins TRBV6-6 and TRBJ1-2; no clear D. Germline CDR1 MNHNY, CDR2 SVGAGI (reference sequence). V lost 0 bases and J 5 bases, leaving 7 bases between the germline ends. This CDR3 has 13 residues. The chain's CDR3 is CASSYSTQYGYTF. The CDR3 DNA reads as TGTGCCAGCAGTTACTCAACGCAGTATGGCTACACCTTC.

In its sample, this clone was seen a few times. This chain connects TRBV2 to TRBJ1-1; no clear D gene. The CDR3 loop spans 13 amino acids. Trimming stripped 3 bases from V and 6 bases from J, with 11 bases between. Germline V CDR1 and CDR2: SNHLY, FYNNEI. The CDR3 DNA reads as TGTGCCAGCAGTGACACGGTACAGCCTGAAGCTTTCTTT. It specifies CASSDTVQPEAFF.

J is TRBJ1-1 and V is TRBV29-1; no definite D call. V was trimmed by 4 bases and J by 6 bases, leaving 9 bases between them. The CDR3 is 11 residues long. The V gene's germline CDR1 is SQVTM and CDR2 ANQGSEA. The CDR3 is CSVVEGPEAFF. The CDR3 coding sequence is TGCAGCGTTGTTGAGGGTCCTGAAGCTTTCTTT. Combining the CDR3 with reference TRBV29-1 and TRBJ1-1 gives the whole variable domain SAVISQKPSRDICQRGTSLTIQCQVDSQVTMMFWYRQQPGQSLTLIATANQGSEATYESGFVIDKFPISRPNLTFSTLTVSNMSPEDSSIYLCSVVEGPEAFFGQGTRLTVV.

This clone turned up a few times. This CDR3 is CASIPEDINTEAFF. CDR3 sequence (DNA): TGTGCCAGCATTCCGGAGGATATTAACACTGAAGCTTTCTTT. The chain employs TRBV7-9 and TRBJ1-1; D unresolved. V lost 7 bases to trimming and J lost 2 bases, with 14 bases between them. Germline V CDR1 and CDR2: SEHNR, FQNEAQ (reference sequence). This CDR3 is built from 14 residues.

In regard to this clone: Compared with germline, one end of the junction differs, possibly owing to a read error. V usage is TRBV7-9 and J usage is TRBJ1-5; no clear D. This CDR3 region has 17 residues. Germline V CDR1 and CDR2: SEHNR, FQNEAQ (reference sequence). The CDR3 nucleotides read TGTTCCAGCAGCTTAGGTGATGGGTGGGAGGGCCGGCAGCCCCAGCATTTT. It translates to CSSSLGDGWEGRQPQHF.

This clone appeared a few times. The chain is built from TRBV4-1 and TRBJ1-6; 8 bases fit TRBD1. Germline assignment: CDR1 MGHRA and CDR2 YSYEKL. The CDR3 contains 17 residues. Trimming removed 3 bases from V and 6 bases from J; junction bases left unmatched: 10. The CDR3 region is CASSQPFQGAANSPLHF. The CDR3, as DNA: TGCGCCAGCAGCCAGCCATTCCAGGGGGCTGCTAATTCACCCCTCCACTTT.

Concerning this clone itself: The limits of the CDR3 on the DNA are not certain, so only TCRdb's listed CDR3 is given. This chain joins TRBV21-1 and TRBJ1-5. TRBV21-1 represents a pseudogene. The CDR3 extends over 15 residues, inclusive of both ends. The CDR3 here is CASSKYGCSNQPQHF.

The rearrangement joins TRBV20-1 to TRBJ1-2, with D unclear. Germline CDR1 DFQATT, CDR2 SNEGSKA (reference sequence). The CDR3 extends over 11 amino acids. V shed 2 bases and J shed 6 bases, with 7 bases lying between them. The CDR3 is CSARSGNGYTF. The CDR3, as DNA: TGCAGTGCTAGATCCGGGAATGGCTACACCTTC.

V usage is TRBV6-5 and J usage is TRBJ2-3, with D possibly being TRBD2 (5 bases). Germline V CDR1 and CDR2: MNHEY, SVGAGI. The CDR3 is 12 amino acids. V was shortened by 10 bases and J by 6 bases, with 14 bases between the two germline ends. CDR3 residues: CATRTEVDTQYF. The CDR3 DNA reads TGTGCCACCAGGACTGAAGTCGATACGCAGTATTTT.

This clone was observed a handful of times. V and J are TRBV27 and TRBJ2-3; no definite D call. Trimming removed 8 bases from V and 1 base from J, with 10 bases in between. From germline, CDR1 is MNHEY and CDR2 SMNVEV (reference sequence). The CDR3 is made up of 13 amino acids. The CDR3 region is CASGRAGTDTQYF. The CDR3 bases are TGTGCCAGCGGGCGAGCAGGCACAGATACGCAGTATTTT.

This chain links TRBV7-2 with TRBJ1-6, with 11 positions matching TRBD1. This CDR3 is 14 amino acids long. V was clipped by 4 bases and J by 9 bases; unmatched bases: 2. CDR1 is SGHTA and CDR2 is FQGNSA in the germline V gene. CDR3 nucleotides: TGTGCCAGCAGCTCGGGACAGGGGGGTTCACCCCTCCACTTT. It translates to CASSSGQGGSPLHF.

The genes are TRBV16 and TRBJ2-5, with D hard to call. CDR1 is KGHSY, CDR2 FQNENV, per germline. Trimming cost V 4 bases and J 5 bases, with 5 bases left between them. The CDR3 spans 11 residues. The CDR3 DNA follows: TGTGCCAGCAGCCTGGAGGAGACCCAGTACTTC. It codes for CASSLEETQYF.

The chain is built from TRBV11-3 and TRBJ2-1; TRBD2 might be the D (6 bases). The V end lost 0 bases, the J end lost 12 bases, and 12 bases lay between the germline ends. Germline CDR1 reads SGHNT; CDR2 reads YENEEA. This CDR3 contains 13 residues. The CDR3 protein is CASSLERGEGQFF. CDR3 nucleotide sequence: TGTGCCAGCAGCTTAGAGCGGGGTGAGGGGCAGTTCTTC.

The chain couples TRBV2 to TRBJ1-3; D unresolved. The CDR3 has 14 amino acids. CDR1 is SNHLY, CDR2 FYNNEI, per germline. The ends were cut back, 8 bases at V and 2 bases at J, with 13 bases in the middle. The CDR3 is CASQTGSAGNTIYF. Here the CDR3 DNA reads TGTGCCAGCCAGACGGGGTCGGCTGGAAACACCATATATTTT.

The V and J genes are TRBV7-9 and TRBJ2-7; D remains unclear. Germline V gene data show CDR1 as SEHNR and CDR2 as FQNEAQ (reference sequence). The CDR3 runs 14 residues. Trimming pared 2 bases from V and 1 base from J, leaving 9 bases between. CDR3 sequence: CASSLIPNSYEQYF. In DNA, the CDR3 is TGTGCCAGCAGCTTAATTCCTAATTCCTACGAGCAGTACTTC.

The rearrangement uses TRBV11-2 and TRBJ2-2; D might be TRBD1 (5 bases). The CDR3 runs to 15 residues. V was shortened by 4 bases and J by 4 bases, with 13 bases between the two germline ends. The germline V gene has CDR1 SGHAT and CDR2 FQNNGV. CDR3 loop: CASSSQGAATGELFF. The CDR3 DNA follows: TGTGCCAGCAGCTCACAAGGGGCAGCCACCGGGGAGCTGTTTTTT. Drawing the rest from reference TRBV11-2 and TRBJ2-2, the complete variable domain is EAGVAQSPRYKIIEKRQSVAFWCNPISGHATLYWYQQILGQGPKLLIQFQNNGVVDDSQLPKDRFSAERLKGVDSTLKIQPAKLEDSAVYLCASSSQGAATGELFFGEGSRLTVL.

CDR3 protein: CASSPTGQGPYGYTF. The CDR3 bases are TGTGCCAGCAGCCCCACGGGACAGGGACCCTATGGCTACACCTTC. The chain is built from TRBV9 and TRBJ1-2; 9 bases are a match to TRBD1. The CDR3 runs to 15 residues. Germline V gene sequence: CDR1 SGDLS, CDR2 YYNGEE. With 4 bases clipped from V and 4 bases from J, the junction kept 8 bases outside the gene matches.